This entry lists 15 T cell receptor beta chains sequenced from one sample in a study of blood T cells in healthy people across ages. The use of a sample-barcoded 5' primer and a J-beta primer mix characterized a second PCR of roughly 7 to 11 cycles. TCRdb reprocessed the 5' RACE reads with MiXCR, giving one entry per CDR3 protein. The data contain approximately 960,000 distinct CDR3 sequences, just under 30% of them singletons. This same sample was also part of a study on T cells of mothers and their children.

Sequencing was carried out using blood. These receptor sequences come from a woman aged 40 to 50 in good health.

This clonotype was detected a few times. V and J are TRBV2 and TRBJ2-1, with 7 positions matching TRBD1. V lost 7 bases and J lost 9; bases outside the gene matches: 15. From germline, CDR1 is SNHLY and CDR2 FYNNEI. The CDR3 covers 15 residues. This chain's CDR3 is CASNLARQGTFEQFF. Written as DNA, the CDR3 is TGTGCCAGCAACTTAGCGAGACAGGGAACTTTTGAGCAGTTCTTC.

The chain recombines TRBV5-1 with TRBJ2-1; TRBD2 aligns across 13 bases. CDR1 is SGHRS, CDR2 YFSETQ, per germline. Germline trimming cut 2 bases from V and 7 bases from J; bases unmatched to any gene: 6. There are 16 residues in the CDR3. CDR3 region: CASSLTSGGVRNEQFF. CDR3 DNA sequence: TGCGCCAGCAGCTTAACTAGCGGGGGGGTTAGGAATGAGCAGTTCTTC.

Comment on this clonotype: This may arise from a read error, as a much more abundant clone is one base away. The V gene is TRBV11-1, the J gene TRBJ2-1; D call uncertain. Near its end, the DNA agrees better with TRBJ2-7, so the J call may be wrong. The CDR3 extends over 12 amino acids. Per the germline V gene, CDR1 is SGHAT and CDR2 is FQDESV (reference sequence). CDR3 in amino acids: CASSSGRNEQYF. DNA for the CDR3: TGTGCCAGCAGCTCGGGCCGTAATGAGCAGTACTTC.

This rearrangement joins TRBV7-9 to TRBJ2-5; D ambiguous. Trimming stripped 10 bases from V and 0 bases from J, with 9 bases between. The CDR3 runs to 12 residues. CDR1 is SEHNR, CDR2 FQNEAQ, per germline (reference sequence). Here the CDR3 DNA reads TGTGCCACACGACTGAACCAAGAGACCCAGTACTTC. Encoded protein: CATRLNQETQYF.

The chain links TRBV20-1 to TRBJ2-2; TRBD1 is a possible D gene (5 bases). This CDR3 contains 13 residues. V lost 2 bases to trimming and J lost 9 bases, with 13 bases between them. Germline lookup yields CDR1 DFQATT and CDR2 SNEGSKA (reference sequence). The CDR3 loop is CSARMAGLRELFF. As DNA, the CDR3 is TGCAGTGCTAGAATGGCAGGGTTAAGGGAGCTGTTTTTT.

Only a few counts were recorded for this clonotype. V usage is TRBV6-2 or TRBV6-3 and J usage is TRBJ2-6; unclear D gene. Germline assignment: CDR1 MNHEY and CDR2 SVGEGT. V dropped 6 bases and J dropped 0 bases, with 9 bases sitting between them. The CDR3 length is 15 residues. CDR3 region: CASRKINSGANVLTF. For the CDR3, the DNA is TGTGCCAGCAGGAAAATAAACTCTGGGGCCAACGTCCTGACTTTC.

This clonotype was counted between two and nine times. The chain has TRBV7-9 and TRBJ1-1, with D perhaps matching TRBD1 (5 bases). Looked up from germline, CDR1 is SEHNR and CDR2 is FQNEAQ (reference sequence). CDR3 size: 16 residues. Trimming removed 1 base at V and 3 bases at J, with 15 bases between. The CDR3 region is CASSLGFEGGDTEAFF. CDR3 in DNA: TGTGCCAGCAGCTTAGGATTTGAGGGAGGGGACACTGAAGCTTTCTTT.

This chain connects TRBV20-1 to TRBJ1-4, with D possibly matching TRBD1 (6 bases). This CDR3 has 14 residues. Germline values: CDR1 DFQATT, CDR2 SNEGSKA (reference sequence). Trimming removed 4 bases at V and 0 bases at J, with 9 bases between. The DNA for the CDR3 is TGCAGTGCTACCGACAGGACAACTAATGAAAAACTGTTTTTT. Its protein is CSATDRTTNEKLFF.

With respect to this clonotype: Since a much larger clone is just one base distant, this may be a read error. The rearrangement links TRBV7-9 to TRBJ1-1; D is perhaps TRBD1 (6 bases). The germline CDR1 and CDR2 sequences are SEHNR and FQNEAQ (reference sequence). The CDR3 is 15 residues long. Between the trimmed V and J ends, which lost 5 bases and 0 bases, there was a span of 13 bases. In nucleotides, the CDR3 is TGTGCCAGCAGCCCTAGACGGGGGCTGAACACTGAAGCTTTCTTT. Translating gives CASSPRRGLNTEAFF.

This clonotype was counted between two and nine times. The V gene is TRBV6-2 or TRBV6-3, the J gene TRBJ1-5, with unresolved D. Germline V lookup: CDR1 MNHEY, CDR2 SVGEGT. The CDR3 has 16 amino acids. V was pared by 4 bases and J by 0 bases, with 13 bases between. Here the CDR3 reads CASSSAGSYSNQPQHF. The DNA of the CDR3 is TGTGCCAGCAGTTCCGCGGGCAGCTATAGCAATCAGCCCCAGCATTTT.

Turning to this clonotype: Sequence at one end of the junction differs from germline and may be a read error. This rearrangement joins TRBV7-9 to TRBJ1-2; D uncertain. Germline-derived CDR1 and CDR2 are SEHNR and FQNEAQ (reference sequence). The CDR3 is 13 residues long. Here the CDR3 DNA reads TGTACCAGCAGCTTAGTAGGGAACTATGGCTACACCTTC. Translation gives CTSSLVGNYGYTF.

As concerns this clonotype: At one boundary the junction diverges from the germline segment, which might be a read error. The chain carries TRBV20-1 and TRBJ2-7; 12 bases are shared with TRBD2. The CDR3 runs to 15 residues. CDR1 is DFQATT, CDR2 SNEGSKA, per germline (reference sequence). CDR3 residues: CRPGLAGGSSYGQYF. CDR3 nucleotide sequence: TGCAGGCCGGGACTAGCGGGCGGGAGCTCCTACGGGCAGTACTTC.

To note about this clonotype: At one of its ends the junction is not consistent with the germline gene, which may arise from a read error. V is TRBV20-1 and J is TRBJ2-3, with a tentative D call TRBD1 (6 bases). CDR3 size: 15 residues. Per the germline V gene, CDR1 is DFQATT and CDR2 is SNEGSKA (reference sequence). In DNA form, the CDR3 reads TGCAGTGCTAGAGTTCGAAGGGGGAGCACAGATGCGCAGTATTTT. Translation: CSARVRRGSTDAQYF.

This clonotype was recorded a few times. This rearrangement joins TRBV28 to TRBJ2-5; the D gene is possibly TRBD1 (5 bases). This CDR3 has 14 amino acids. Germline-derived CDR1 and CDR2 are MDHEN and SYDVKM. Between the trimmed V and J ends, which lost 4 bases and 2 bases, there was a span of 11 bases. The CDR3 DNA reads as TGTGCCAGCAGTTCCCCAGGGAATCAAGAGACCCAGTACTTC. This codes for CASSSPGNQETQYF.

The CDR3 DNA follows: TGTGCCAGCAGCCCTCCTCGCGGGGCAGCTTACGAGCAGTACTTC. Translated: CASSPPRGAAYEQYF. The chain combines TRBV3-1 with TRBJ2-7; possibly TRBD2 for D (6 bases). The CDR3 is made up of 15 amino acids. Germline lookup yields CDR1 LGHDT and CDR2 YNNKEL (reference sequence). Trimming left V 4 bases short and J 4 bases short, with 17 bases between.